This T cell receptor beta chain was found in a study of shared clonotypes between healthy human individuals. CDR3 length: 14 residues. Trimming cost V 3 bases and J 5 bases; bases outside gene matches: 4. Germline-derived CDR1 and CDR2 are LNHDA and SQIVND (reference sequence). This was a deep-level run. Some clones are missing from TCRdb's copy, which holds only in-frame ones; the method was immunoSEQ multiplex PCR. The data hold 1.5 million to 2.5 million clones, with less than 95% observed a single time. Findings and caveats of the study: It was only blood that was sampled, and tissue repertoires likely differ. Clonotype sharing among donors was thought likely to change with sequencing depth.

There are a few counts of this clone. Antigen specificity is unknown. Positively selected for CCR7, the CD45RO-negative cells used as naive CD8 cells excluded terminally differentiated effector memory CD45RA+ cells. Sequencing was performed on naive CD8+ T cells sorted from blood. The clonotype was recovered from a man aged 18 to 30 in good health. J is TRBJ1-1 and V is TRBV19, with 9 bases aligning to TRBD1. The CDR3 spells CASSIGDRVTEAFF. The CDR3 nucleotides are TGTGCCAGTAGTATCGGGGACAGGGTGACTGAAGCTTTCTTT. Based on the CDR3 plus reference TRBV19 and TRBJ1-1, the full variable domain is DGGITQSPKYLFRKEGQNVTLSCEQNLNHDAMYWYRQDPGQGLRLIYYSQIVNDFQKGDIAEGYSVSREKKESFPLTVTSAQKNPTAFYLCASSIGDRVTEAFFGQGTRLTVV.